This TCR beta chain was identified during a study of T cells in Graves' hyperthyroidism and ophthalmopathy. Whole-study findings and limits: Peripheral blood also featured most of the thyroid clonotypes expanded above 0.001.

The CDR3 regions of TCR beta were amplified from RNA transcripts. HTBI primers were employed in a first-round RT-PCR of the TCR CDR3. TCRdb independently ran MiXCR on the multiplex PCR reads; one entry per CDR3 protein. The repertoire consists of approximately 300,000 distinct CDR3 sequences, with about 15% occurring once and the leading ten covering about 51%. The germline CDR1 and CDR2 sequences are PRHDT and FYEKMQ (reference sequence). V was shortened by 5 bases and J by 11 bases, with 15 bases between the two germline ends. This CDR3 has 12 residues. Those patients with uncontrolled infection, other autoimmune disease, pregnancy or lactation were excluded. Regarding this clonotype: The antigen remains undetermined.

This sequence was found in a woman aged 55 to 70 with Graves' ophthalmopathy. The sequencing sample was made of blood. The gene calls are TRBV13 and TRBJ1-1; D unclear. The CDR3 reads CASSQDQPPAFF. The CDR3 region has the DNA TGTGCCAGCAGCCAAGATCAGCCACCGGCTTTCTTT.